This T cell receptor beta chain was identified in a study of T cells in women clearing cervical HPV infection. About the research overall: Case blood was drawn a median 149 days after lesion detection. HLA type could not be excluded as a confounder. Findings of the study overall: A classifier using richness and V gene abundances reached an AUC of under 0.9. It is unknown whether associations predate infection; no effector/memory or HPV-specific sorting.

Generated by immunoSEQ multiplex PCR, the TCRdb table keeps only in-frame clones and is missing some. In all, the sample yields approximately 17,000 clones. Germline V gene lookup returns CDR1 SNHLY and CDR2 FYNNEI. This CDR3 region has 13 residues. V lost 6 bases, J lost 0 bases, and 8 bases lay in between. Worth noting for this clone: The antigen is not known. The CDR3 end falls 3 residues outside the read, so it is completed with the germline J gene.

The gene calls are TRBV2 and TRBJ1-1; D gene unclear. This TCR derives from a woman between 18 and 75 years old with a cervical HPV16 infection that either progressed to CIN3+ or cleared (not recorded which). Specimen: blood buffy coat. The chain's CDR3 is CASRGLLNTEAFF. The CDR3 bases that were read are TGTGCCAGCAGAGGGCTGTTGAACACTGAA.